A selection of T cell receptor beta chains follows, all from one sample in a study of human T cells and chemical hapten exposure. TCRdb reprocessed the RACE reads with MiXCR, giving one entry per CDR3 protein. The sample shows about 350,000 distinct CDR3 sequences, more than 5% of them seen only once. The specimen comprised whole blood, sampled in connection with sensitization to the hapten diphenylcyclopropenone (DPC). These receptors were obtained from a woman younger than 30 with alopecia areata. Some clones in this sample may be carry-over from other donors' samples. Both conserved end residues are part of each CDR3. The order of the fields is CDR3 DNA, CDR3 protein, clone size, J gene, D gene, CDR3 length, V gene. D genes are given only for firm matches. Size values are once, few and many counts, or a class for expanded clones, and some rows have none.

cdr3_nt: TGCAGTGCGCTGACTAGCGGGGGGGCAGATACGCAGTATTTT
cdr3_aa: CSALTSGGADTQYF
clone_size: many
j_call: TRBJ2-3
d_call: TRBD2
cdr3_length: 14
v_call: TRBV20-1

cdr3_nt: TGTGCCAGCGGACGTAGCAATCAGCCCCAGCATTTT
cdr3_aa: CASGRSNQPQHF
clone_size: many
j_call: TRBJ1-5
d_call: .
cdr3_length: 12
v_call: TRBV6-6

cdr3_nt: TGTGCCAGCAGCCCGGACGGGTGGCAGCCCCAGCATTTT
cdr3_aa: CASSPDGWQPQHF
clone_size: .
j_call: TRBJ1-5
d_call: .
cdr3_length: 13
v_call: TRBV11-2

cdr3_nt: TGCAGCGCTGGGGACAGGGATGTGGGCTACACCTTC
cdr3_aa: CSAGDRDVGYTF
clone_size: many
j_call: TRBJ1-2
d_call: TRBD1
cdr3_length: 12
v_call: TRBV29-1

cdr3_nt: TGTGCCAGCTCAAAACCGCGGACGGACTGGGGCACAGATACGCAGTATTTT
cdr3_aa: CASSKPRTDWGTDTQYF
clone_size: .
j_call: TRBJ2-3
d_call: .
cdr3_length: 17
v_call: TRBV6-2/TRBV6-3

cdr3_nt: TGTGCCAGCAGCTCACCGGGAATCCTTTTTGAAAAACTGTTTTTT
cdr3_aa: CASSSPGILFEKLFF
clone_size: .
j_call: TRBJ1-4
d_call: .
cdr3_length: 15
v_call: TRBV7-9

cdr3_nt: TGTGCCAGCAGCTGGGGACAGGGCTACGAGCAGTACTTC
cdr3_aa: CASSWGQGYEQYF
clone_size: many
j_call: TRBJ2-7
d_call: TRBD1
cdr3_length: 13
v_call: TRBV13

cdr3_nt: TGCGCCAGCAGCCAAGAGCGGGGTAGCTCCTACGAGCAGTACTTC
cdr3_aa: CASSQERGSSYEQYF
clone_size: many
j_call: TRBJ2-7
d_call: .
cdr3_length: 15
v_call: TRBV4-3

cdr3_nt: TGTGCCAGCAGTTATGCCGGGACAGGGGGCGATGAGCAGTTCTTC
cdr3_aa: CASSYAGTGGDEQFF
clone_size: few
j_call: TRBJ2-1
d_call: TRBD1
cdr3_length: 15
v_call: TRBV6-6

cdr3_nt: TGTGCCAGCAGTAGGCCGGGACAACCGATTAATGAGCAGTTCTTC
cdr3_aa: CASSRPGQPINEQFF
clone_size: once
j_call: TRBJ2-1
d_call: .
cdr3_length: 15
v_call: TRBV28

cdr3_nt: TGCAGTGCTAGCCCCTCGAGGGATCAGCCCCAGCATTTT
cdr3_aa: CSASPSRDQPQHF
clone_size: .
j_call: TRBJ1-5
d_call: .
cdr3_length: 13
v_call: TRBV20-1

cdr3_nt: TGTGCCAGCAGCCACGGGACGGGGCAGGGAAACACAGATACGCAGTATTTT
cdr3_aa: CASSHGTGQGNTDTQYF
clone_size: many
j_call: TRBJ2-3
d_call: .
cdr3_length: 17
v_call: TRBV4-2

cdr3_nt: TGTGCCAGCAGCAAAAGAATACAGGGCACTACTACCCTTGAAGCTTTCTTT
cdr3_aa: CASSKRIQGTTTLEAFF
clone_size: many
j_call: TRBJ1-1
d_call: .
cdr3_length: 17
v_call: TRBV21-1

cdr3_nt: TGCGCCAGCAGCTTGTTTATGGGGTCCTATGGCTACACCTTC
cdr3_aa: CASSLFMGSYGYTF
clone_size: many
j_call: TRBJ1-2
d_call: .
cdr3_length: 14
v_call: TRBV5-1

cdr3_nt: TGCGCCAGCAGCTCCATTCGACGTCAGGGTAGCACAGATACGCAGTATTTT
cdr3_aa: CASSSIRRQGSTDTQYF
clone_size: many
j_call: TRBJ2-3
d_call: .
cdr3_length: 17
v_call: TRBV5-1

cdr3_nt: TGTGCCAGCGCCGGCGGACCCACCGGGGAGCTGTTTTTT
cdr3_aa: CASAGGPTGELFF
clone_size: .
j_call: TRBJ2-2
d_call: .
cdr3_length: 13
v_call: TRBV2

cdr3_nt: TGTGCCAGCAAGACCTCCAGGACAGGGCTAGCTTTCTTT
cdr3_aa: CASKTSRTGLAFF
clone_size: many
j_call: TRBJ1-1
d_call: TRBD1
cdr3_length: 13
v_call: TRBV12-3/TRBV12-4

cdr3_nt: TGTGCCAGCAGCCTAAATGGAAACACCATATATTTT
cdr3_aa: CASSLNGNTIYF
clone_size: many
j_call: TRBJ1-3
d_call: .
cdr3_length: 12
v_call: TRBV7-6

cdr3_nt: TGTGCCAGCAGCTTAGTGGCGGGACAGGGGTTGCGAGAGCAGTACTTC
cdr3_aa: CASSLVAGQGLREQYF
clone_size: .
j_call: TRBJ2-7
d_call: TRBD1
cdr3_length: 16
v_call: TRBV11-2

cdr3_nt: TGTGCCAGCAGCCAAGTCGGGTTTCAGGGGGAATCACCCCTCCACTTT
cdr3_aa: CASSQVGFQGESPLHF
clone_size: .
j_call: TRBJ1-6
d_call: TRBD1
cdr3_length: 16
v_call: TRBV4-2

cdr3_nt: TGTGCCAGCACGCTGGGGTTGGTTCCGCGTACTGAAGCTTTCTTT
cdr3_aa: CASTLGLVPRTEAFF
clone_size: .
j_call: TRBJ1-1
d_call: .
cdr3_length: 15
v_call: TRBV5-8

cdr3_nt: TGTGCCAGCAGCTTAAGGAGTAGGGGCTCCCCTAATGAAAAACTGTTTTTT
cdr3_aa: CASSLRSRGSPNEKLFF
clone_size: .
j_call: TRBJ1-4
d_call: .
cdr3_length: 17
v_call: TRBV7-2

cdr3_nt: TGTGCCAGCAGTTTCGGAGTTGGAAACATTCAGTACTTC
cdr3_aa: CASSFGVGNIQYF
clone_size: .
j_call: TRBJ2-4
d_call: .
cdr3_length: 13
v_call: TRBV12-3/TRBV12-4

cdr3_nt: TGCGCCAGCAGCGGGCCCGACCAGAACACTGAAGCTTTCTTT
cdr3_aa: CASSGPDQNTEAFF
clone_size: .
j_call: TRBJ1-1
d_call: .
cdr3_length: 14
v_call: TRBV5-1

cdr3_nt: TGTGCCAGCAGTGAAGAGAAGAGGGACACTGAAGCTTTCTTT
cdr3_aa: CASSEEKRDTEAFF
clone_size: .
j_call: TRBJ1-1
d_call: .
cdr3_length: 14
v_call: TRBV6-1

cdr3_nt: TGTGCCATCAGTGAGGCCGGGACAGGGGGCTACGAGCAGTACTTC
cdr3_aa: CAISEAGTGGYEQYF
clone_size: .
j_call: TRBJ2-7
d_call: TRBD1
cdr3_length: 15
v_call: TRBV10-3

cdr3_nt: TGTGCCAGCAGCTTAGGAACAGGGGGTCCCCAAGAGACCCAGTACTTC
cdr3_aa: CASSLGTGGPQETQYF
clone_size: few
j_call: TRBJ2-5
d_call: TRBD1
cdr3_length: 16
v_call: TRBV13

cdr3_nt: TGTGCCAGCAGTCTAGACAGGTCGCGTGGCTACACCTTC
cdr3_aa: CASSLDRSRGYTF
clone_size: many
j_call: TRBJ1-2
d_call: .
cdr3_length: 13
v_call: TRBV3-1

cdr3_nt: TGTGCCAGCAGCTTAGCGGGGGGGCACACTGAAGCTTTCTTT
cdr3_aa: CASSLAGGHTEAFF
clone_size: .
j_call: TRBJ1-1
d_call: .
cdr3_length: 14
v_call: TRBV7-8

cdr3_nt: TGTGCCAGCAGTTTACAGGAGGATCAGCCCCAGCATTTT
cdr3_aa: CASSLQEDQPQHF
clone_size: many
j_call: TRBJ1-5
d_call: .
cdr3_length: 13
v_call: TRBV12-3/TRBV12-4

cdr3_nt: TGTGCCAGCAGCTTAGTAGGTGGGGCCGAGCAGTATTTT
cdr3_aa: CASSLVGGAEQYF
clone_size: .
j_call: TRBJ2-3
d_call: .
cdr3_length: 13
v_call: TRBV7-2

cdr3_nt: TGTGCCAGCAGCTTGGGGACGCTGAGCTCCTACGAGCAGTACTTC
cdr3_aa: CASSLGTLSSYEQYF
clone_size: few
j_call: TRBJ2-7
d_call: .
cdr3_length: 15
v_call: TRBV7-6

cdr3_nt: TGTGCCAGCAGCCTGGGACTAGCGCGGGCAGATACGCAGTATTTT
cdr3_aa: CASSLGLARADTQYF
clone_size: .
j_call: TRBJ2-3
d_call: TRBD2
cdr3_length: 15
v_call: TRBV5-6

cdr3_nt: TGTGCCAGCAGCTTAGCGGGGACTTTCACAGATACGCAGTATTTT
cdr3_aa: CASSLAGTFTDTQYF
clone_size: many
j_call: TRBJ2-3
d_call: .
cdr3_length: 15
v_call: TRBV7-2

cdr3_nt: TGTGCCAGCAGCTTAAGGCAGGGCTCCTATAATTCACCCCTCCACTTT
cdr3_aa: CASSLRQGSYNSPLHF
clone_size: few
j_call: TRBJ1-6
d_call: .
cdr3_length: 16
v_call: TRBV7-2

cdr3_nt: TGTGCCAGCAGCGTGGGACCTTATAGCAATCAGCCCCAGCATTTT
cdr3_aa: CASSVGPYSNQPQHF
clone_size: many
j_call: TRBJ1-5
d_call: .
cdr3_length: 15
v_call: TRBV7-2

cdr3_nt: TGTGCCAGCAGCTTAGGGCTAGCCGGGGAGACCCAGTACTTC
cdr3_aa: CASSLGLAGETQYF
clone_size: many
j_call: TRBJ2-5
d_call: .
cdr3_length: 14
v_call: TRBV7-2

cdr3_nt: TGTGCCAGCAGCGGACAGGGATCGGAAGCTTTCTTT
cdr3_aa: CASSGQGSEAFF
clone_size: .
j_call: TRBJ1-1
d_call: TRBD1
cdr3_length: 12
v_call: TRBV6-2/TRBV6-3

cdr3_nt: TGTGCCAGCAGCTTTAAACAGGGGGATATGAATGAGCAGTTCTTC
cdr3_aa: CASSFKQGDMNEQFF
clone_size: few
j_call: TRBJ2-1
d_call: TRBD1
cdr3_length: 15
v_call: TRBV11-3

cdr3_nt: TGTGCCAGCAGCCCCGTCCCCTTTACAGGGTTATATAATTCACCCCTCCACTTT
cdr3_aa: CASSPVPFTGLYNSPLHF
clone_size: many
j_call: TRBJ1-6
d_call: .
cdr3_length: 18
v_call: TRBV11-2

cdr3_nt: TGTGCCAGCAGCTTATCAGGGATCCAAGAGACCCAGTACTTC
cdr3_aa: CASSLSGIQETQYF
clone_size: few
j_call: TRBJ2-5
d_call: .
cdr3_length: 14
v_call: TRBV7-2

cdr3_nt: TGTGCCAGCAGCAAACGCGCGGGACAGGGCTGGAACACCATATATTTT
cdr3_aa: CASSKRAGQGWNTIYF
clone_size: .
j_call: TRBJ1-3
d_call: TRBD1
cdr3_length: 16
v_call: TRBV7-8

cdr3_nt: TGTGCCAGCAGTTACGGGACAGGGAGCCTCGATGGCTACACCTTC
cdr3_aa: CASSYGTGSLDGYTF
clone_size: many
j_call: TRBJ1-2
d_call: TRBD1
cdr3_length: 15
v_call: TRBV6-2/TRBV6-3

cdr3_nt: TGTGCCAGCAGCCTAAAGACAGTGGGGTACCCACCTAATGAAAAACTGTTTTTT
cdr3_aa: CASSLKTVGYPPNEKLFF
clone_size: few
j_call: TRBJ1-4
d_call: .
cdr3_length: 18
v_call: TRBV2